Presented here are 32 T cell receptor beta chains from one specimen sequenced in a study of CD8 T cells in ankylosing spondylitis. MiXCR, run by TCRdb on the 5' RACE reads, gives a single entry per CDR3 protein. The table includes 200,000 to 250,000 distinct CDR3 sequences, around 10% detected once. The specimen sequenced was blood, either unsorted or a sorted T cell fraction (not recorded which). The receptors originated from a male donor with ankylosing spondylitis or in good health (not recorded which).

This clonotype showed up many times. V usage is TRBV20-1 and J usage is TRBJ2-7, with D possibly matching TRBD1 (5 bases). The ends were cut back, 6 bases at V and 5 bases at J, with 11 bases in the middle. CDR1 is DFQATT and CDR2 is SNEGSKA in the germline V gene (reference sequence). The CDR3 is made up of 11 amino acids. The CDR3 here is CSAKPRDEQYF. CDR3 bases: TGCAGTGCGAAGCCCAGGGACGAGCAGTACTTC.

Ten or more counts support this clonotype. CDR3 in amino acids: CATSDRTRNEQFF. CDR3 coding DNA: TGTGCCACCAGTGACCGGACTCGGAATGAGCAGTTCTTC. The rearrangement joins TRBV24-1 to TRBJ2-1; tentative D call: TRBD2 (5 bases). The CDR3 has 13 amino acids. Per the germline V gene, CDR1 is KGHDR and CDR2 is SFDVKD. V was clipped by 4 bases and J by 7 bases, with 10 bases between them.

This clonotype was detected only once. Since a much larger clone is just one base distant, this may be a read error. J is TRBJ1-2 and V is TRBV20-1; no clear D gene. Germline V CDR1 and CDR2: DFQATT, SNEGSKA (reference sequence). The CDR3 covers 11 residues. The V end was cut by 7 bases, the J end by 4 bases, with 10 bases between. The CDR3 protein is CSVIHGYGYTF. The CDR3 bases are TGCAGTGTTATCCACGGCTATGGCTACACCTTC.

This clonotype occurred many times. The genes are TRBV10-3 and TRBJ1-1; 10 nucleotides line up with TRBD1. V shed 11 bases and J 3 bases; nucleotides not matched to a gene: 6. CDR3 length: 13 residues. Germline V CDR1 and CDR2: ENHRY, SYGVKD. The CDR3 nucleotides read TGTGCCGGCGCCGGGACAGGGGACACTGAAGCTTTCTTT. This codes for CAGAGTGDTEAFF.

This clonotype was picked up many times. This rearrangement joins TRBV29-1 to TRBJ2-1; D may match TRBD1 or TRBD2 (5 bases each). Looked up from germline, CDR1 is SQVTM and CDR2 is ANQGSEA. The CDR3 sequence is 13 residues long. Trimming pared 2 bases from V and 8 bases from J, leaving 13 bases between. The DNA of the CDR3 is TGCAGCGTTGAAACCGCCGGGGACCATGAGCAGTTCTTC. This translates into CSVETAGDHEQFF.

The genes are TRBV5-5 and TRBJ2-5, with 7 bases fitting TRBD1. CDR3 length: 13 residues. From germline, CDR1 is SGHKS and CDR2 YYEKEE (reference sequence). The ends lost 3 bases at V and 4 bases at J; junction bases unmatched: 3. Here the CDR3 DNA reads TGTGCCAGCAGCTCCCGGGACAGAGAGACCCAGTACTTC. Protein product: CASSSRDRETQYF.

This clonotype was found many times. The chain carries TRBV6-5 and TRBJ1-1; no clear D gene. Germline V CDR1 and CDR2: MNHEY, SVGAGI. Trimming took off 2 bases at V and 5 bases at J, with 9 bases between the two ends. The CDR3 is made up of 13 amino acids. CDR3 sequence: CASSYTKGTEAFF. The DNA of the CDR3 is TGTGCCAGCAGTTACACGAAGGGTACTGAAGCTTTCTTT.

CDR3 in amino acids: CASSEVPHNEQFF. The CDR3 DNA is TGTGCCAGCAGTGAAGTGCCACACAATGAGCAGTTCTTC. The chain uses TRBV2 and TRBJ2-1, with D uncertain. CDR1 SNHLY and CDR2 FYNNEI come from the germline V gene. V was trimmed by 1 base and J by 5 bases, leaving 6 bases between them. This CDR3 region has 13 residues.

This clonotype was counted a few times. The rearrangement links TRBV29-1 to TRBJ2-1; perhaps TRBD1 as D (5 bases). Trimming removed 0 bases at V and 4 bases at J, with 10 bases between. Looked up from germline, CDR1 is SQVTM and CDR2 is ANQGSEA. CDR3 size: 14 residues. CDR3 protein: CSVEETGFYNEQFF. CDR3 bases: TGCAGCGTTGAAGAAACAGGCTTTTACAATGAGCAGTTCTTC.

This chain connects TRBV13 to TRBJ2-7, with D unresolved. V dropped 2 bases and J dropped 2 bases, with 10 bases sitting between them. The CDR3 totals 14 residues. Germline values: CDR1 PRHDT, CDR2 FYEKMQ (reference sequence). The CDR3 DNA is TGTGCCAGCAGCTTAAATGCCGGACCCTACGAGCAGTACTTC. Translation gives CASSLNAGPYEQYF.

V usage is TRBV7-2 and J usage is TRBJ1-5; perhaps TRBD1 as D (5 bases). Germline V gives CDR1 SGHTA, CDR2 FQGNSA. Trimming took 1 base from V and 0 from J, leaving 10 bases between them. The CDR3 length is 16 residues. The DNA of the CDR3 is TGTGCCAGCAGCTTAGACCTAGGGGTTAGCAATCAGCCCCAGCATTTT. Translation: CASSLDLGVSNQPQHF.

About this clonotype: A clone one base away is much larger, so this may be a read error. The V call is TRBV20-1, the J call TRBJ2-3; D might be TRBD1 or TRBD2, each matching 5 bases. V lost 6 bases and J 4 bases, leaving 17 bases between the germline ends. The CDR3 runs to 14 residues. Germline V gene lookup returns CDR1 DFQATT and CDR2 SNEGSKA (reference sequence). The CDR3 loop is CSASTPRGADTQYF. The CDR3 DNA reads TGCAGTGCCAGTACCCCGAGGGGCGCAGATACGCAGTATTTT.

This clonotype was counted between two and nine times. J is TRBJ2-3 and V is TRBV5-1; unclear D gene. Germline lookup yields CDR1 SGHRS and CDR2 YFSETQ. Trimming pared 4 bases from V and 0 bases from J, leaving 12 bases between. The CDR3 runs 15 residues. CDR3 DNA: TGCGCCAGCAGCCGACAAGACCCTAGCACAGATACGCAGTATTTT. Encoded protein: CASSRQDPSTDTQYF.

This clonotype was picked up a small number of times. J is TRBJ2-5 and V is TRBV5-1; 13 positions agree with TRBD2. This CDR3 comprises 17 residues. Losses at the gene ends were 4 bases for V and 4 bases for J; bases not matched to a gene: 10. The germline V gene has CDR1 SGHRS and CDR2 YFSETQ. The CDR3 coding sequence is TGCGCCAGCAGCCAGGATCCACTAGCGGGAGGGGGAGAGACCCAGTACTTC. It translates to CASSQDPLAGGGETQYF.

This clonotype occurred a few times. The gene calls are TRBV14 and TRBJ1-5; D not resolved. Trimming left V 6 bases short and J 2 bases short, with 8 bases between. This CDR3 is 13 amino acids long. CDR1 and CDR2 (germline): SGHDN, FVKESK. DNA of the CDR3: TGTGCCAGCAGTCAGAGAGGCAATCAGCCCCAGCATTTT. Translated, it gives CASSQRGNQPQHF.

J is TRBJ2-1 and V is TRBV6-1; TRBD2 is a possible D gene (6 bases). The CDR3 totals 15 residues. Looked up from germline, CDR1 is MNHNS and CDR2 is SASEGT. V was trimmed by 9 bases and J by 4 bases, leaving 19 bases between them. Here the CDR3 DNA reads TGTGCCAGTCGTCCCCGGGCGGGGCGATACAATGAGCAGTTCTTC. It codes for CASRPRAGRYNEQFF.

In this sample, this clonotype turned up many times. CDR3 region: CSAREWVPNTEAFF. As DNA, the CDR3 is TGCAGTGCTAGAGAGTGGGTGCCGAACACTGAAGCTTTCTTT. The V and J genes are TRBV20-1 and TRBJ1-1; no definite D call. Between the trimmed V and J ends, which lost 0 bases and 1 base, there was a span of 9 bases. Germline loops: CDR1 DFQATT, CDR2 SNEGSKA (reference sequence). The CDR3 loop spans 14 amino acids.

This clonotype was counted ten times or more. This chain connects TRBV3-1 to TRBJ2-3, with TRBD2 matching 13 bases. CDR1 and CDR2 (germline): LGHDT, YNNKEL (reference sequence). J was trimmed by 0 bases and V by 4 bases; bases with no gene match: 7. This CDR3 contains 18 residues. CDR3 region: CASSLGLAGATSTDTQYF. The CDR3 DNA follows: TGTGCCAGCAGCCTCGGACTAGCGGGGGCCACTAGCACAGATACGCAGTATTTT.

This clonotype was detected many times. This chain joins TRBV9 and TRBJ2-3, with 7 bases aligning to TRBD2. CDR1 and CDR2 (germline): SGDLS, YYNGEE. Trimming took 0 bases from V and 3 from J; bases not matched to a gene: 1. This CDR3 has 14 residues. The CDR3, as DNA: TGTGCCAGCAGCGTAGGCGGGAGAACAGATACGCAGTATTTT. It codes for CASSVGGRTDTQYF.

This chain joins TRBV14 and TRBJ2-6; D is tentatively TRBD1 or TRBD2 (6 bases each). V shed 10 bases and J shed 0 bases, with 28 bases lying between them. The germline gives CDR1 SGHDN, CDR2 FVKESK. The CDR3 spans 20 residues. For the CDR3, the DNA is TGTGCCACCAACCCTCCGGCCACAGGGACTCAAAACTCTGGGGCCAACGTCCTGACTTTC. It yields the protein CATNPPATGTQNSGANVLTF.

Many counts were recorded for this clonotype. V and J are TRBV20-1 and TRBJ1-1; D uncertain. The V end was cut by 1 base, the J end by 1 base, with 7 bases between. Germline lookup yields CDR1 DFQATT and CDR2 SNEGSKA (reference sequence). The length of the CDR3 is 13 residues. CDR3 bases: TGCAGTGCTAGAGGACTGTGGAACACTGAAGCTTTCTTT. This sequence encodes CSARGLWNTEAFF.

This clonotype was counted at least ten times. The chain has TRBV12-3 or TRBV12-4 and TRBJ1-6, with D possibly matching TRBD1 (5 bases). Trimming cost V 7 bases and J 7 bases, with 20 bases left between them. This CDR3 has 16 amino acids. The CDR3, as DNA: TGTGCCAGCACCCTCATCCTGGGGGAAGGGAATTCACCCCTCCACTTT. As protein: CASTLILGEGNSPLHF.

In this sample, this clonotype turned up a few times. The gene calls are TRBV7-9 and TRBJ2-5, with a weak D call TRBD2 (5 bases). CDR1 is SEHNR and CDR2 is FQNEAQ in the germline V gene (reference sequence). This CDR3 has 15 amino acids. V shed 6 bases and J shed 5 bases, with 19 bases lying between them. In nucleotides, the CDR3 is TGTGCCAGCAGGTTCAGTGGTTCGAGGGTGGAGACCCAGTACTTC. It translates to CASRFSGSRVETQYF.

The J gene is TRBJ2-3, the V gene TRBV29-1, with TRBD2 matching 11 bases. The CDR3 is 13 amino acids. Germline trimming cut 8 bases from V and 5 bases from J; bases unmatched to any gene: 6. Germline CDR1 and CDR2: SQVTM and ANQGSEA. In DNA form, the CDR3 reads TGCAGCAATAGCGGGGGGGCCGGAGATACGCAGTATTTT. This gives the protein CSNSGGAGDTQYF.

This clonotype was seen at least ten times. This chain joins TRBV20-1 and TRBJ2-3; D unresolved. V was trimmed by 0 bases and J by 5 bases, leaving 9 bases between them. The CDR3 totals 13 residues. Germline V gene sequence: CDR1 DFQATT, CDR2 SNEGSKA (reference sequence). CDR3 loop: CSARDPMEDTQYF. CDR3 sequence (DNA): TGCAGTGCTAGAGATCCGATGGAAGATACGCAGTATTTT.

This clonotype was detected a few times. V and J are TRBV5-1 and TRBJ2-1; D gene ambiguous. The germline gives CDR1 SGHRS, CDR2 YFSETQ. The CDR3 spans 13 residues. V lost 4 bases and J lost 10, with 15 bases in between. CDR3 loop: CASSILLLGEQFF. CDR3 nucleotide sequence: TGCGCCAGCAGCATACTCCTTTTGGGGGAGCAGTTCTTC. Together with reference TRBV5-1 and TRBJ2-1, the CDR3 gives the full variable domain: KAGVTQTPRYLIKTRGQQVTLSCSPISGHRSVSWYQQTPGQGLQFLFEYFSETQRNKGNFPGRFSGRQFSNSRSEMNVSTLELGDSALYLCASSILLLGEQFFGPGTRLTVL.

This clonotype was detected many times. The chain links TRBV5-6 to TRBJ2-5; 12 bases fit TRBD2. CDR3 length: 16 residues. Germline CDR1 and CDR2: SGHDT and YYEEEE. V lost 4 bases and J lost 4; bases outside the gene matches: 8. The CDR3 sequence: CASSAPSGGARETQYF. CDR3 sequence (DNA): TGTGCCAGCAGCGCCCCTAGCGGGGGGGCCAGAGAGACCCAGTACTTC.

This clonotype was recorded many times. V and J are TRBV12-3 or TRBV12-4 and TRBJ2-1, with D possibly being TRBD1 (6 bases). The CDR3 length is 14 residues. Trimming pared 6 bases from V and 7 bases from J, leaving 16 bases between. The CDR3 here is CASSPGQILNEQFF. CDR3 DNA sequence: TGTGCCAGCAGCCCGGGACAAATATTAAATGAGCAGTTCTTC.

This clonotype was counted ten times or more. The chain uses TRBV6-1 and TRBJ2-7; TRBD1 might be the D (5 bases). The CDR3 loop spans 14 amino acids. Germline lookup yields CDR1 MNHNS and CDR2 SASEGT. Deletions cut 5 bases from V and 0 bases from J, with 11 bases between. CDR3 in amino acids: CASSTGLLSYEQYF. DNA for the CDR3: TGTGCCAGCAGTACAGGCCTTCTCTCCTACGAGCAGTACTTC.

This clonotype was seen ten or more times. The chain links TRBV15 to TRBJ1-1; D is unresolved. The CDR3 loop spans 13 amino acids. Germline CDR1 is LNHNV and CDR2 is YYDKDF (reference sequence). Trimming removed 0 bases from V and 1 base from J, with 3 bases in between. CDR3 sequence: CATSREPNTEAFF. In nucleotides, the CDR3 is TGTGCCACCAGCAGAGAACCGAACACTGAAGCTTTCTTT.

The chain joins TRBV6-1 to TRBJ1-5; D is perhaps TRBD1 (5 bases). V lost 6 bases to trimming and J lost 2 bases, with 20 bases between them. This CDR3 region has 17 residues. CDR1 MNHNS and CDR2 SASEGT come from the germline V gene. DNA for the CDR3: TGTGCCAGCAGCCCTACTGGGGTCGGGGGTGGCAATCAGCCCCAGCATTTT. Its protein is CASSPTGVGGGNQPQHF.

This clonotype was observed at least ten times. This chain links TRBV5-1 with TRBJ1-1; D perhaps matches TRBD1 (6 bases). This CDR3 is built from 15 residues. Germline V lookup: CDR1 SGHRS, CDR2 YFSETQ. Trimming shortened V by 1 base and J by 7 bases, and 17 bases separated the two germline ends. CDR3 in amino acids: CASSLSEQGLREAFF. The CDR3 region has the DNA TGCGCCAGCAGCTTGTCGGAACAGGGCCTTCGTGAAGCTTTCTTT.